Sequencing of this T cell receptor beta chain was carried out in a study of blood T cell repertoires in COVID-19. Study as a whole: COVID-19 samples collected from the United States, Italy and Spain covered acute and convalescent phases.

In the authors' workflow: Amplification of reference gene primers was used by the study to estimate nucleated cell counts. The repertoire was sequenced with immunoSEQ multiplex PCR; TCRdb's copy has only in-frame clones and lacks some. V, J and clone size were drawn from that table, and D and trimming were deduced from the DNA. In the table there are under 200,000 clones, more than 75% of which are singletons. The CDR3 length is 11 residues. The V and J ends lost 3 bases and 7 bases, in that order; junction bases with no gene match: 0. Germline V gene sequence: CDR1 SQVTM, CDR2 ANQGSEA. The chain joins TRBV29-1 to TRBJ2-1; 7 bases fit TRBD2. The source is a woman between 45 and 65 years old who had recovered from COVID-19. The specimen was PBMCs or T cells enriched from blood (not recorded which). The CDR3 protein is CSVERGNEQFF. CDR3 bases: TGCAGCGTTGAGCGGGGGAATGAGCAGTTCTTC.